This is a list of T cell receptor beta chains from one sample in a study of shared T cell receptors in the human thymus. Generated by immunoSEQ multiplex PCR, the TCRdb table keeps only in-frame clones and is missing some. Of roughly 660,000 clones in the sample, roughly 90% were seen once. These same data were also listed under a study on human thymus T cells.

The sequenced sample was thymocytes. These TCRs come from a boy under two years old with a congenital heart defect. Each CDR3 is given with its conserved first and last residue. A D gene is named only where the DNA matches it firmly. Size values are once, few and many counts, or a class for expanded clones, and some rows have none.

clone size,J gene,D gene,V gene,CDR3 DNA,CDR3 protein
.,TRBJ1-4,.,TRBV4-1,TGCGCCAGCAGCCGTCGCAGGGTTGGCGAAAAACTGTTTTTT,CASSRRRVGEKLFF
.,TRBJ2-3,TRBD2,TRBV29-1,TGCAGCGTTGAAGATTCGGGCACTAGCGGAGTTAGCACAGATACGCAGTATTTT,CSVEDSGTSGVSTDTQYF
.,TRBJ1-2,TRBD1,TRBV19,TGTGCCAGTACCGAGACAGGGGGCGAAGGCTACACCTTC,CASTETGGEGYTF
.,TRBJ2-7,.,TRBV5-1,TGCGCCAGCAGCTTGGATCGACAGTACTACGAGCAGTACTTC,CASSLDRQYYEQYF
.,TRBJ2-3,.,TRBV29-1,TGCAGCGTTGGGTCGGACAACCAGACTAGCACAGATACGCAGTATTTT,CSVGSDNQTSTDTQYF
.,TRBJ2-1,.,TRBV6-1,TGTGCCAGCAGTGAAGCGCAAAGAGCACATGAGCAGTTCTTC,CASSEAQRAHEQFF
.,TRBJ2-3,TRBD1,TRBV4-1,TGCGCCAGCAGCCCGACAGGGGGACTACGAATGGGGCCGAGACCTAGCACAGATACGCAGTATTTT,CASSPTGGLRMGPRPSTDTQYF
.,TRBJ2-7,TRBD1,TRBV27,TGTGCCAGCAGTGCCGCCGGGACAGGGACCTACGAGCAGTACTTC,CASSAAGTGTYEQYF
.,TRBJ1-5,.,TRBV7-6,TGTGCCAGCAGCTTAGATGACACGAAGGGGCAGCCCCAGCATTTT,CASSLDDTKGQPQHF
.,TRBJ2-7,.,TRBV27,TGTGCCAGCAGTTTGATCGGGTCCTACGAGCAGTACTTC,CASSLIGSYEQYF
.,TRBJ2-1,.,TRBV11-2,TGTGCCAGCAGCTTAGCGGGGGTAGGTATTCTGACCAACAATGAGCAGTTCTTC,CASSLAGVGILTNNEQFF
.,TRBJ2-7,.,TRBV5-6,TGTGCCAGCAGCTTGGATCCAACCCCAACGCGGGAGCAGTACTTC,CASSLDPTPTREQYF
.,TRBJ2-6,.,TRBV27,TGTGCCAGCAGTTCCCGGCAGGGCTTCAACGTCCTGACTTTC,CASSSRQGFNVLTF
once,TRBJ2-7,TRBD1,TRBV28,TGTGCCAGCAGCTTGGCGACGGGACAGGGTTCATACGAGCAGTACTTC,CASSLATGQGSYEQYF
once,TRBJ2-7,TRBD2,TRBV29-1,TGCAGCGTCGAAGGGGCGGTAGCGGGAGGGCAAACCTACGAGCAGTACTTC,CSVEGAVAGGQTYEQYF
once,TRBJ2-7,TRBD2,TRBV5-4,TGTGCCAGCAGCCTCCCGACTAGCGGGAAAGGCTCCTACGAGCAGTACTTC,CASSLPTSGKGSYEQYF
.,TRBJ1-5,.,TRBV6-1,TGTGCCAGCAGTGCTGGGGGAGGGGTTAAACAGCCCCAGCATTTT,CASSAGGGVKQPQHF
.,TRBJ2-3,.,TRBV4-3,TGCGCCAGCAGCCAAGCCGGGGGCACAGATACGCAGTATTTT,CASSQAGGTDTQYF
.,TRBJ2-5,TRBD1,TRBV12-5,TGTGCTAGTGGTCAAGGATGGACAGGGCCGGTTCAGACCCAGTACTTC,CASGQGWTGPVQTQYF
.,TRBJ2-6,TRBD2,TRBV5-1,TGCGCCAGCAGCTCTCAACTAGCGGGGACGCCTGTTGGGGCCAACGTCCTGACTTTC,CASSSQLAGTPVGANVLTF
.,TRBJ2-1,TRBD2,TRBV7-6,TGTGCCAGCAGCTTAAGACTAGCGGGGGTGTTCTCCTACAATGAGCAGTTCTTC,CASSLRLAGVFSYNEQFF
.,TRBJ2-1,.,TRBV27,TGTGCCAGCAGTGGGGACTCGCCCTACAATGAGCAGTTCTTC,CASSGDSPYNEQFF
.,TRBJ2-2,TRBD1,TRBV5-4,TGTGCCAGCAGCCCCGGACAGGCCGGGGAGCTGTTTTTT,CASSPGQAGELFF
.,TRBJ1-1,TRBD1,TRBV5-4,TGTGCCAGCAGTTCAGAACGACAGGGGGGGACTGAAGCTTTCTTT,CASSSERQGGTEAFF
.,TRBJ2-1,TRBD2,TRBV7-8,TGTGCCAGCAGCCCTCAGAGGACTAGCGGGAATGAGCAGTTCTTC,CASSPQRTSGNEQFF
.,TRBJ2-3,.,TRBV20-1,TGCAGTGCGCCCGGTGGAGATACGCAGTATTTT,CSAPGGDTQYF
.,TRBJ1-2,.,TRBV29-1,TGCAGCGTTGGGCCAAAACACCAAATTGGTGGCTACACCTTC,CSVGPKHQIGGYTF
.,TRBJ2-3,TRBD2,TRBV4-2,TGTGCCAGCAGCCAAGAGCGCACTAGCGGGAAGGATACGCAGTATTTT,CASSQERTSGKDTQYF
.,TRBJ2-3,TRBD2,TRBV27,TGTGCCAGCAGTACAGGACATTACCGGGACTACGAGGCCACAGATACGCAGTATTTT,CASSTGHYRDYEATDTQYF
.,TRBJ2-1,TRBD2,TRBV11-2,TGTGCCAGCAGCCCCCTCTGGCGGGAGCGTTTAAATGAGCAGTTCTTC,CASSPLWRERLNEQFF